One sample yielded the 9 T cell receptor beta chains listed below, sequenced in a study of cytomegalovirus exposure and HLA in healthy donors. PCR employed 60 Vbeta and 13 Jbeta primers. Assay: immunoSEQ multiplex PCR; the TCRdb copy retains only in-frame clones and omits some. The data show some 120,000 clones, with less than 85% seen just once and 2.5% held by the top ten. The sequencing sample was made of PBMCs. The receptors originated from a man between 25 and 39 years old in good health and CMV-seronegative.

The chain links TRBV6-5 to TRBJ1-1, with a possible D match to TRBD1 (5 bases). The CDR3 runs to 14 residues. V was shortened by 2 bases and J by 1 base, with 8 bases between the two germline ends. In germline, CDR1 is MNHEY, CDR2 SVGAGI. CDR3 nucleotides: TGTGCCAGCAGTTACGGGGGGAGGAACACTGAAGCTTTCTTT. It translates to CASSYGGRNTEAFF.

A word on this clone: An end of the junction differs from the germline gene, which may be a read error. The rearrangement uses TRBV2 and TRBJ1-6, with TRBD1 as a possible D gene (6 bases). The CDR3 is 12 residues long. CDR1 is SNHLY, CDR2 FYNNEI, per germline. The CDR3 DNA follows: TGTGCCAGCAGCGGAACAGGGACAAGTAGAAACTTT. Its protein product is CASSGTGTSRNF.

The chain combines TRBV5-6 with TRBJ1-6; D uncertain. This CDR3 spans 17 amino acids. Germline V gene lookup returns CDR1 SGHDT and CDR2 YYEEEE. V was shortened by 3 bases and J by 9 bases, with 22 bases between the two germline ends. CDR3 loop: CASSWVANEGEGSPLHF. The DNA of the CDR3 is TGTGCCAGCAGCTGGGTGGCCAACGAGGGAGAAGGTTCACCCCTCCACTTT.

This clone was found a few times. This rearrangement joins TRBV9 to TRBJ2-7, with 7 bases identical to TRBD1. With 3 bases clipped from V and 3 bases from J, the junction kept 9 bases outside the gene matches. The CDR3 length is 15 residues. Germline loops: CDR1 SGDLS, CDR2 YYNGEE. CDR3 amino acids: CASSGRTGEVYEQYF. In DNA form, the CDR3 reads TGTGCCAGCAGCGGGCGGACAGGAGAGGTCTACGAGCAGTACTTC.

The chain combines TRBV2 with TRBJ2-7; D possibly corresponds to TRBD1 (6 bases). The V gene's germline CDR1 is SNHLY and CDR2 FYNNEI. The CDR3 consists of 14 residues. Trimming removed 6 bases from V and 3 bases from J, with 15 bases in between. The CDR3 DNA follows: TGTGCCAGCAGAACCCGACAGGTAGGCTACGAGCAGTACTTC. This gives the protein CASRTRQVGYEQYF.

Written as DNA, the CDR3 is TGTGCCAGTAGTATAGGGACTAGCGGGAGACGGAGCACAGATACGCAGTATTTT. Translation gives CASSIGTSGRRSTDTQYF. The gene calls are TRBV19 and TRBJ2-3; 13 bases agree with TRBD2. Germline V gene data show CDR1 as LNHDA and CDR2 as SQIVND (reference sequence). There are 18 residues in the CDR3. V was clipped by 1 base and J by 0 bases; unmatched bases: 4.

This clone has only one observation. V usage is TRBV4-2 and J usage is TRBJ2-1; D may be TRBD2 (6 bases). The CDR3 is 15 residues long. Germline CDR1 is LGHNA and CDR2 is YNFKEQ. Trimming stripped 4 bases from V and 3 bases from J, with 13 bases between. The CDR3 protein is CASSRSGANYNEQFF. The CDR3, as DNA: TGTGCCAGCAGCCGATCGGGAGCCAACTACAATGAGCAGTTCTTC.

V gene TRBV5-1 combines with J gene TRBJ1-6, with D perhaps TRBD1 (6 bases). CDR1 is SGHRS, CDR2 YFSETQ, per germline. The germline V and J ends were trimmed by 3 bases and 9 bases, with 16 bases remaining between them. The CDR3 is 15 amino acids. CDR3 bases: TGCGCCAGCAGCTCCGGAACAGGGTATGGTTCACCCCTCCACTTT. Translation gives CASSSGTGYGSPLHF. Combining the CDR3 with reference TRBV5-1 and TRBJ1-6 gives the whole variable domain KAGVTQTPRYLIKTRGQQVTLSCSPISGHRSVSWYQQTPGQGLQFLFEYFSETQRNKGNFPGRFSGRQFSNSRSEMNVSTLELGDSALYLCASSSGTGYGSPLHFGNGTRLTVT.

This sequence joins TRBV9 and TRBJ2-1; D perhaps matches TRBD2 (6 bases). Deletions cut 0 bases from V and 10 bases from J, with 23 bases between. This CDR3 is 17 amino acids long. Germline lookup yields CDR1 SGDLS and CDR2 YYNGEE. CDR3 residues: CASSVATSGVSLREQFF. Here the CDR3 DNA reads TGTGCCAGCAGCGTAGCTACTTCGGGGGTTTCCCTAAGGGAGCAGTTCTTC.